Reported below is one T cell receptor beta chain. Clones were sequenced by immunoSEQ multiplex PCR, and TCRdb holds only the in-frame ones, with some missing. The table lists roughly 41,000 clones, almost 95% of them singletons. The CDR3 totals 15 residues. The germline V gene has CDR1 SGHNT and CDR2 YYREEE (reference sequence). V was clipped by 4 bases and J by 2 bases, with 15 bases between them. The data originate from a study of T cells in tuberculosis. About the study: CD1B tetramers identified T cells specific for mycobacterial lipid GMM.

This sequence joins TRBV5-4 and TRBJ1-2, with D perhaps TRBD1 (5 bases). Sequenced: PBMCs. The receptor comes from a donor aged 10-35 years with latent tuberculosis or without tuberculosis infection. Some clones in this sample may be carry-over from other donors' samples. This chain's CDR3 is CASSRPAGPNYGYTF. The DNA for the CDR3 is TGTGCCAGCAGCCGTCCGGCGGGACCAAACTATGGCTACACCTTC.